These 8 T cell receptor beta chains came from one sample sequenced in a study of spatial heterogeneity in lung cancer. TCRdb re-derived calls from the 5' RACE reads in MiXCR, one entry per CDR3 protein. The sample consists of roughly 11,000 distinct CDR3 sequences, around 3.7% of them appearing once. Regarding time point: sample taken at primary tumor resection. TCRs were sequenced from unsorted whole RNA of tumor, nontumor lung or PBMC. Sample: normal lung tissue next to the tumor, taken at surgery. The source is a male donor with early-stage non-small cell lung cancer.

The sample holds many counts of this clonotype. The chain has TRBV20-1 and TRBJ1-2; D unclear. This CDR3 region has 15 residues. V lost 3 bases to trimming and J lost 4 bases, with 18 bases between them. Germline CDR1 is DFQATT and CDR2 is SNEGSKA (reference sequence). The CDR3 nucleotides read TGCAGTGCTAGGGACCTCACGGACCCATCCTATGGCTACACCTTC. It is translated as CSARDLTDPSYGYTF.

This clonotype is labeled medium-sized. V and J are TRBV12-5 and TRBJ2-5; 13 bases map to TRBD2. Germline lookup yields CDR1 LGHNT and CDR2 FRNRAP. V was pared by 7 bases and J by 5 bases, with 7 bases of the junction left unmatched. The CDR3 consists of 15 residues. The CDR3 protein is CASARTSGSGETQYF. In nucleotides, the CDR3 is TGTGCTAGTGCCCGGACTAGCGGGAGTGGTGAGACCCAGTACTTC.

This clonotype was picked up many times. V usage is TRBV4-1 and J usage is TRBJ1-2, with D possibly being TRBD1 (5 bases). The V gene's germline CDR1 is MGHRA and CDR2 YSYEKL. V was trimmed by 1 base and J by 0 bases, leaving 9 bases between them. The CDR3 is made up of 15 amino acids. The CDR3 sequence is CASSQGDASNYGYTF. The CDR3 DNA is TGCGCCAGCAGCCAAGGGGACGCCTCTAACTATGGCTACACCTTC.

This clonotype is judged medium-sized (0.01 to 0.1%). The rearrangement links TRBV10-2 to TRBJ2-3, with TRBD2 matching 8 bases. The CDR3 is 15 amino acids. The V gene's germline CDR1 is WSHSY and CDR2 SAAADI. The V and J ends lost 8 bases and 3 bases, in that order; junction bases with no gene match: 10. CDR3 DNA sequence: TGCGCCAGCGCGGTGGGTAGCGGGATAACAGATACGCAGTATTTT. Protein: CASAVGSGITDTQYF.

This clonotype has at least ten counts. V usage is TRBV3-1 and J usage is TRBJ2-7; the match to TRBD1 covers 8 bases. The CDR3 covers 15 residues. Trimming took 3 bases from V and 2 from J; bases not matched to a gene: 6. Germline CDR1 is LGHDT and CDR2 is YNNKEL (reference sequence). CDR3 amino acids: CASSQPGTGAYEQYF. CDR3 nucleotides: TGTGCCAGCAGCCAGCCCGGGACAGGAGCCTACGAGCAGTACTTC.

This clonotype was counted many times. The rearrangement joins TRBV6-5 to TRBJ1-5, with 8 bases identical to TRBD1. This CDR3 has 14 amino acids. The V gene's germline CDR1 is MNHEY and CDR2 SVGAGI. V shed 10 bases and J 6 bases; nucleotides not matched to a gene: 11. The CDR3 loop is CATKDRDNTQPQHF. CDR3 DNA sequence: TGTGCCACTAAGGACAGGGATAATACTCAGCCCCAGCATTTT.

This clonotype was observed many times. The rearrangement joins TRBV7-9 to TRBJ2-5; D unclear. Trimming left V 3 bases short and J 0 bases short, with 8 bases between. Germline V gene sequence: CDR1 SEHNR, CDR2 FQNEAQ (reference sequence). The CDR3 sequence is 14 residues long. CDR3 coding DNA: TGTGCCAGCAGCTTTTCAGCGAACCAAGAGACCCAGTACTTC. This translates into CASSFSANQETQYF.

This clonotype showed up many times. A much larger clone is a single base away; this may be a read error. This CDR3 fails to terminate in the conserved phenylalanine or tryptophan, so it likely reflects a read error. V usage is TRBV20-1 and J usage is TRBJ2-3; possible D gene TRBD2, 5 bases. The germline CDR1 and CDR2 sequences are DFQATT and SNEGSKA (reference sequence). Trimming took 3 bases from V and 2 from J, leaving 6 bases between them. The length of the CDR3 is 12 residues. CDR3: CSASGDTDTQYS. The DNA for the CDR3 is TGCAGTGCTAGCGGGGACACAGATACGCAGTATTCT.